Each of the 23 T cell receptor beta chains below was sequenced from the same sample in a study of cytotoxic CD8 clonotypes in ibrutinib-treated CLL. Clones were read by immunoSEQ multiplex PCR, and TCRdb kept only the in-frame ones, dropping some. The data hold about 60,000 clones, with about 54% observed a single time. The input for sequencing was PBMCs, taken at disease progression, from a patient treated with ibrutinib. Receptor source: a human donor with chronic lymphocytic leukemia.

The V call is TRBV5-1, the J call TRBJ2-2; possibly TRBD1 or TRBD2 for D (5 bases each). This CDR3 has 15 residues. V was cut by 5 bases and J by 7 bases, with 18 bases left in between. CDR1 is SGHRS and CDR2 is YFSETQ in the germline V gene. CDR3 loop: CASSFGTSRDGELFF. The CDR3 DNA is TGCGCCAGCAGTTTCGGGACCTCTAGGGACGGGGAGCTGTTTTTT.

The gene calls are TRBV27 and TRBJ2-3; tentative D call: TRBD1 (5 bases). The CDR3 spans 16 residues. V was cut by 1 base and J by 1 base, with 12 bases left in between. In germline, CDR1 is MNHEY, CDR2 SMNVEV (reference sequence). In DNA, the CDR3 is TGTGCCAGCAGTTTATTTGGGGCGACGGGCACAGATACGCAGTATTTT. It codes for CASSLFGATGTDTQYF.

This clone was counted once. This rearrangement joins TRBV5-1 to TRBJ1-4; 7 bases are a match to TRBD1. In germline, CDR1 is SGHRS, CDR2 YFSETQ. V gave up 1 base and J gave up 3 bases; unmatched junction bases: 3. This CDR3 spans 15 amino acids. CDR3 loop: CASSLSTGANEKLFF. The DNA of the CDR3 is TGCGCCAGCAGCTTGTCCACAGGGGCTAATGAAAAACTGTTTTTT. The entire variable domain, with the rest obtained from reference TRBV5-1 and TRBJ1-4, is as follows: KAGVTQTPRYLIKTRGQQVTLSCSPISGHRSVSWYQQTPGQGLQFLFEYFSETQRNKGNFPGRFSGRQFSNSRSEMNVSTLELGDSALYLCASSLSTGANEKLFFGSGTQLSVL.

V is TRBV9 and J is TRBJ2-7, with 10 bases aligning to TRBD2. V trimming: 0 bases; J trimming: 2 bases; junction bases outside the gene matches: 2. Looked up from germline, CDR1 is SGDLS and CDR2 is YYNGEE. The CDR3 is made up of 15 amino acids. This chain's CDR3 is CASSVASGSTYEQYF. The CDR3 DNA is TGTGCCAGCAGCGTAGCTAGCGGGAGCACCTACGAGCAGTACTTC.

As DNA, the CDR3 is TGTGCCAGCAGCGCCTTAAACACCGGGGAGCTGTTTTTT. This codes for CASSALNTGELFF. V is TRBV9 and J is TRBJ2-2, with D hard to call. From germline, CDR1 is SGDLS and CDR2 YYNGEE. The CDR3 is made up of 13 amino acids. Trimming removed 3 bases at V and 2 bases at J, with 5 bases between.

This clone occurred a few times. The chain is built from TRBV7-2 and TRBJ2-5; D not certain. The CDR3 loop spans 13 amino acids. CDR1 is SGHTA and CDR2 is FQGNSA in the germline V gene. The germline V and J ends were trimmed by 4 bases and 5 bases, with 11 bases remaining between them. The DNA for the CDR3 is TGTGCCAGCAGCTCGCGGTATAGCGAGACCCAGTACTTC. This encodes CASSSRYSETQYF.

The J gene is TRBJ1-2, the V gene TRBV7-2; D not certain. V was cut by 2 bases and J by 5 bases, with 9 bases left in between. This CDR3 spans 13 amino acids. Germline V gene lookup returns CDR1 SGHTA and CDR2 FQGNSA. The CDR3 region is CASSLTEEYGYTF. CDR3 sequence (DNA): TGTGCCAGCAGCTTAACAGAGGAATATGGCTACACCTTC.

The chain carries TRBV29-1 and TRBJ2-3; TRBD1 is a possible D gene (6 bases). V shed 3 bases and J shed 5 bases, with 9 bases lying between them. Per the germline V gene, CDR1 is SQVTM and CDR2 is ANQGSEA. The CDR3 covers 12 residues. This CDR3 is CSVEIQGDTQYF. The CDR3 DNA follows: TGCAGCGTTGAGATACAGGGAGATACGCAGTATTTT.

The chain joins TRBV5-3 to TRBJ2-7; D is undetermined. TRBV5-3 is given ORF status, its function remaining uncertain. Trimming took 1 base from V and 3 from J, leaving 11 bases between them. This CDR3 is built from 14 residues. The CDR3 reads CARSLPGRIYEQYF. DNA of the CDR3: TGTGCCAGAAGCTTGCCCGGACGGATCTACGAGCAGTACTTC.

The CDR3 spells CSAQASTGIWGEAFF. The CDR3 DNA reads TGCAGCGCCCAGGCGTCTACAGGGATATGGGGTGAAGCTTTCTTT. The chain carries TRBV29-1 and TRBJ1-1; perhaps TRBD1 as D (6 bases). Germline CDR1 is SQVTM and CDR2 is ANQGSEA. CDR3 size: 15 residues. V was cut by 7 bases and J by 7 bases, with 25 bases left in between.

In its sample, this clone was seen a few times. The rearrangement links TRBV6-5 to TRBJ2-7, with D perhaps matching TRBD1 (6 bases). The germline gives CDR1 MNHEY, CDR2 SVGAGI. V gave up 4 bases and J gave up 10 bases, with 11 bases separating them. The CDR3 is 11 amino acids. The CDR3 DNA sequence: TGTGCCAGCAGTTCGACCGGGACACAGTACTTC. Translation gives CASSSTGTQYF.

V is TRBV10-3 and J is TRBJ1-2, with 9 bases that match TRBD1. In germline, CDR1 is ENHRY, CDR2 SYGVKD. With 4 bases clipped from V and 10 bases from J, the junction kept 7 bases outside the gene matches. The CDR3 contains 13 residues. The CDR3 is CAISAGQGMDYTF. CDR3 in DNA: TGTGCCATCAGTGCGGGACAGGGAATGGACTACACCTTC.

This clone was counted a few times. The chain links TRBV7-8 to TRBJ1-2; D call uncertain. Germline V gene sequence: CDR1 SGHVS, CDR2 FQNEAQ. V lost 5 bases and J lost 6, with 19 bases in between. This CDR3 is 15 amino acids long. The CDR3 reads CASSTGPVSFHGYTF. The CDR3 DNA reads as TGTGCCAGCAGCACTGGGCCTGTCTCTTTTCATGGCTACACCTTC. Using reference TRBV7-8 and TRBJ1-2 for the parts outside the CDR3, the full variable domain is GAGVSQSPRYKVAKRGQDVALRCDPISGHVSLFWYQQALGQGPEFLTYFQNEAQLDKSGLPSDRFFAERPEGSVSTLKIQRTQQEDSAVYLCASSTGPVSFHGYTFGSGTRLTVV.

V gene TRBV28 combines with J gene TRBJ2-3; D assignment may be TRBD1 or TRBD2 (7 bases each). The CDR3 extends over 15 amino acids. Germline CDR1 reads MDHEN; CDR2 reads SYDVKM. V lost 7 bases and J lost 2, with 16 bases in between. CDR3 loop: CASNKGGGLTDTQYF. The CDR3 DNA is TGTGCCAGCAATAAGGGAGGGGGCCTCACAGATACGCAGTATTTT.

The chain is built from TRBV10-3 and TRBJ2-1; D is undetermined. Trimming took 3 bases from V and 0 from J, leaving 12 bases between them. The CDR3 loop spans 16 amino acids. In germline, CDR1 is ENHRY, CDR2 SYGVKD. The CDR3 DNA reads as TGTGCCATCAGTGAAGGTTTACGGAGCTCCTACAATGAGCAGTTCTTC. Translating gives CAISEGLRSSYNEQFF.

The rearrangement joins TRBV25-1 to TRBJ1-1, with 9 bases matching TRBD1. The trim removed 3 bases at V and 4 bases at J, leaving 3 bases unmatched. In germline, CDR1 is MGHDK, CDR2 SYGVNS. The CDR3 covers 14 residues. The CDR3 DNA follows: TGTGCCAGCAGTGAGACAGGGGGGACCACTGAAGCTTTCTTT. Translating it yields CASSETGGTTEAFF. The whole variable domain, remainder taken from reference TRBV25-1 and TRBJ1-1, is EADIYQTPRYLVIGTGKKITLECSQTMGHDKMYWYQQDPGMELHLIHYSYGVNSTEKGDLSSESTVSRIRTEHFPLTLESARPSHTSQYLCASSETGGTTEAFFGQGTRLTVV.

This chain joins TRBV28 and TRBJ1-5; 8 positions agree with TRBD1. The ends lost 1 base at V and 1 base at J; junction bases unmatched: 0. Germline assignment: CDR1 MDHEN and CDR2 SYDVKM. This CDR3 has 15 residues. The CDR3 loop is CASSLYRGSNQPQHF. CDR3 DNA sequence: TGTGCCAGCAGTTTATACAGGGGGAGCAATCAGCCCCAGCATTTT.

This clone was seen a few times. This chain connects TRBV27 to TRBJ1-3; D may be TRBD1 (5 bases). CDR1 is MNHEY, CDR2 SMNVEV, per germline (reference sequence). V lost 3 bases and J 2 bases, leaving 8 bases between the germline ends. This CDR3 is built from 14 residues. CDR3 sequence reads: CASSFRGAGNTIYF. CDR3 bases: TGTGCCAGCAGTTTCCGGGGCGCTGGAAACACCATATATTTT.

This chain joins TRBV6-5 and TRBJ1-6, with D possibly being TRBD1 (6 bases). V was clipped by 2 bases and J by 14 bases, with 10 bases between them. The CDR3 sequence is 12 residues long. The germline CDR1 and CDR2 sequences are MNHEY and SVGAGI. CDR3 region: CASSYGGAALHF. Here the CDR3 DNA reads TGTGCCAGCAGTTACGGGGGGGCGGCCCTCCACTTT.

The chain is built from TRBV5-6 and TRBJ2-5, with 11 nucleotides matching TRBD2. V trimming: 0 bases; J trimming: 5 bases; junction bases outside the gene matches: 12. CDR1 and CDR2 from the germline V gene are SGHDT and YYEEEE. The CDR3 totals 18 residues. DNA for the CDR3: TGTGCCAGCAGCTTGGTTTTGACTAGCGGGGCCCCCAGTGAGACCCAGTACTTC. It is translated as CASSLVLTSGAPSETQYF.

This clone was observed a handful of times. The chain combines TRBV2 with TRBJ2-7; no clear D. Germline loops: CDR1 SNHLY, CDR2 FYNNEI. The V and J ends lost 10 bases and 3 bases respectively, with 16 bases between them. The CDR3 length is 13 residues. The CDR3 loop is CATSWSLNYEQYF. CDR3 in DNA: TGTGCCACCTCCTGGTCCTTGAACTACGAGCAGTACTTC.

This clone was counted between two and nine times. The gene calls are TRBV5-6 and TRBJ2-1; D remains ambiguous. Trimming left V 4 bases short and J 5 bases short, with 13 bases between. Germline V gene sequence: CDR1 SGHDT, CDR2 YYEEEE. There are 14 residues in the CDR3. CDR3 DNA sequence: TGTGCCAGCAGCCCCTGGGGTTCAGACAATGAGCAGTTCTTC. This encodes CASSPWGSDNEQFF.

This clone came up a few times. The chain carries TRBV7-9 and TRBJ2-1; 7 bases are a match to TRBD1. The CDR3 spans 12 residues. Germline CDR1 is SEHNR and CDR2 is FQNEAQ (reference sequence). The trim removed 9 bases at V and 8 bases at J, leaving 7 bases unmatched. CDR3 nucleotides: TGTGCCAGTGACAGGGTTGGCCATGAGCAGTTCTTC. Translating it yields CASDRVGHEQFF. Using reference TRBV7-9 and TRBJ2-1 for the parts outside the CDR3, the full variable domain is DTGVSQNPRHKITKRGQNVTFRCDPISEHNRLYWYRQTLGQGPEFLTYFQNEAQLEKSRLLSDRFSAERPKGSFSTLEIQRTEQGDSAMYLCASDRVGHEQFFGPGTRLTVL.